This T cell receptor beta chain was captured by sequencing in a study of monozygotic twins with inflammatory bowel disease. Notes on the study in general: The existence of one strong signal or clonotype linked to IBD lacked support. IBD patients exhibited fewer clonotypes shared with other individuals than healthy twins, particularly with disease activity. By inverse Simpson index, TCRbeta diversity was lower in IBD patients than in healthy co-twins.

The CDR3 has 17 residues. CDR1 SGHDT and CDR2 YYEEEE come from the germline V gene. Concerning this clonotype: Its antigen is still unknown.

TCRdb reprocessed the 5' RACE reads and keeps a single row for each CDR3 protein, giving no DNA. This repertoire comprises about 300,000 distinct CDR3 sequences; its ten largest clones make up roughly 5.8%. Sequencing was done on a sample of blood. This sequence joins TRBV5-6 and TRBJ2-2. The clonotype originates from a human donor with ulcerative colitis or Crohn's disease, or a healthy co-twin of an affected twin (not recorded which). CDR3 loop: CASSLAGTQASTGELFF. Filled out from reference TRBV5-6 and TRBJ2-2, the complete variable domain reads DAGVTQSPTHLIKTRGQQVTLRCSPKSGHDTVSWYQQALGQGPQFIFQYYEEEERQRGNFPDRFSGHQFPNYSSELNVNALLLGDSALYLCASSLAGTQASTGELFFGEGSRLTVL.